The present T cell receptor (beta chain) was sequenced within a study of early T cells in non-severe SARS-CoV-2 infection. Study details: Chains were unpaired, as sequencing was done on bulk RNA from unsorted whole blood. Study-wide results and caveats: VDJdb matching, biased toward anti-spike CD8 responses, missed private and CD4 specificities.

V was trimmed by 4 bases and J by 8 bases, leaving 19 bases between them. Germline V gives CDR1 SNHLY, CDR2 FYNNEI. The CDR3 covers 15 residues. This clonotype appeared many times. Its antigen is as yet unknown. Individual cDNA molecules received unique molecular identifiers. Each CDR3 protein is one row after TCRdb ran MiXCR on the 5' RACE reads. The top ten hold 6.8% of the sample, which has some 57,000 distinct CDR3 sequences, 4.5% to 7% seen once. This chain joins TRBV2 and TRBJ2-3, with D uncertain. Sequencing used whole blood. The TCR comes from an adult who was a healthcare worker with PCR-confirmed SARS-CoV-2 infection or an uninfected control (not recorded which). The CDR3 reads CASSASAYSGATQYF. CDR3 DNA sequence: TGTGCCAGCAGTGCATCGGCCTACAGTGGAGCTACGCAGTATTTT.